This T cell receptor beta chain was sequenced during a study of blood T cell repertoires in COVID-19. Study context: From the United States, Italy and Spain came samples of acute and convalescent COVID-19. PBMCs, B-cell-depleted T cells, or T cells provided the cDNA or gDNA that made up the material.

In the study's own analysis: Amplification from reference gene primers served as the basis for estimated nucleated cell counts. Sequencing was performed with immunoSEQ multiplex PCR; in TCRdb, only in-frame clones are kept and a portion is missing. Clone size and the V and J calls come from that table; the DNA yielded D and trimming. This table has tens of thousands of clones, around nine tenths appearing once. CDR1 is MNHEY, CDR2 SVGAGI, per germline. The V gene lost 4 bases and the J gene lost 4 bases, with 8 bases spanning the gap. CDR3 size: 12 residues. The rearrangement uses TRBV6-5 and TRBJ2-7; no firm D call. This TCR was sampled from a man aged 70-80 years with active or convalescent COVID-19. The sequenced material came from peripheral blood. The CDR3 loop is CASSWASYEQYF. The CDR3, as DNA: TGTGCCAGCAGTTGGGCGTCTTACGAGCAGTACTTC.